This entry is about one T cell receptor beta chain. No cognate antigen has been identified for it. No base-level quality is on record; no much larger clone is a single base apart. This sample was included in a study of T cells in Graves' hyperthyroidism and ophthalmopathy (dated by TCRdb to the late 2010s). In terms of the full investigation: Peripheral blood was sampled at the time of initial diagnosis, prior to any treatment. After blood sampling, hyperthyroidism patients were treated with methimazole at a starting dose of 30 mg daily, and ophthalmopathy patients were treated with high-dose intravenous methylprednisolone. The paper reports TCR Vbeta CDR3 sequencing of some 140 peripheral blood samples: over 40 ophthalmopathy, under 85 hyperthyroidism and roughly 17 progressor patients. The 95 to 100 discovery patients were randomly divided into training and test sets at a 7:3 ratio. An independent validation cohort of 18 to 20 hyperthyroidism patients and 17 patients who later progressed to ophthalmopathy tested prospective prediction of ophthalmopathy. Thyroid tissue and blood T-cell repertoires from about 6 Graves' hyperthyroidism patients were also compared in the study. To identify TCR V-J signatures that set the groups apart, the researchers used a discovery cohort of about a hundred patients, made up of 40 to 45 with Graves' ophthalmopathy and about 55 with stable Graves' hyperthyroidism.

The research as a whole found: Most expanded thyroid clonotypes (frequency above 0.001) were also detected in blood, suggesting blood repertoires may reflect thyroid immune responses. Sample size was not statistically predetermined, and investigators were not blinded to group allocation. A 13 V-J signature model separated ophthalmopathy from stable hyperthyroidism, with approximately 86% sensitivity and 81.08% specificity in cross-validation and 80%/75% in testing. In validation, progression to ophthalmopathy was predicted by the model with around 71% sensitivity and around 76% specificity, a median of approximately 7.1 months before onset.

The TCR beta CDR3 regions were amplified from the RNA transcripts. A first-round RT-PCR of the TCR CDR3 used the HTBI primer set with the Qiagen OneStep RT-PCR kit. A second multiplex PCR round built the libraries, followed by size selection and purification. Libraries were sequenced paired-end with 100 bp reads on an Illumina HiSeq2000. The original methods were these. Raw data were processed with SOAPnuke, discarding reads with adapters, uncalled bases, mean Phred below 15, or no exact constant-primer or identifier match. High-quality paired reads were merged using COPE v1.2.5, and each unique nucleotide sequence was defined as a clonotype. MiTCR v1.1 was used to align the clonotypes against IMGT TRBV, TRBD and TRBJ reference segments. The analysis was restricted to V-J combinations with a frequency above 0.0001, which together covered 99% to 99.2% of the repertoires. The TCS score was defined as F50 (clonal expansion) divided by E x V (chaos), with BLOSUM62-based TCRdist calculated between CDR3 peptides within each V-J. Welch's t-statistics and random forest reduced some 510 V-J features to 13, which were used in a naive Bayes classifier (R e1071). TCRdb handled the public reads itself, with Q25 trimming in fastp and clone calling in MiXCR, and kept productive beta chains. Rows with one shared CDR3 protein collapse into an entry with the most common genes and DNA. These V and J calls rely on TCRdb rather than the paper's analysis. This sample is represented by 350,000 to 500,000 distinct CDR3 sequences; roughly 13% of them were singletons. Approximately 5.3% of the sample goes to the ten largest clones.

According to the germline V gene, CDR1 reads SGHTA and CDR2 reads FQGNSA. V is reduced by 3 bases and J by 5 bases, leaving a spacing of 12 bases between them. Taken from cysteine to phenylalanine, the CDR3 has 14 residues. Here the CDR3 DNA is all that survives: 42 bases in frame from base 1. Stable Graves' hyperthyroidism was defined as the absence of progression to ophthalmopathy over 18 months of follow-up. Hyperthyroidism patients were aged 18 to 65 years and newly diagnosed, with disease duration of less than 2 months. Exclusion was applied to patients with uncontrolled infections, other autoimmune diseases, pregnancy or lactation. Diagnoses were based on clinical symptoms, serum thyroxine and TRAb, thyroid ultrasound and orbital computed tomography. Ficoll-Paque density gradient centrifugation was used to isolate PBMCs from 8 to 10 ml of fresh peripheral blood. Total RNA was extracted using Trizol reagent, and RNA quality was assessed on an Agilent 2100 Bioanalyzer.

The V gene is TRBV7-2 and the J gene is TRBJ2-3; D gene: possibly TRBD2, on 6 matching bases. This receptor was taken from a woman between 18 and 29 years old with Graves' hyperthyroidism. Sequencing was performed on blood. The CDR3 region: CASSLTGVRDTQYF. In nucleotide form, the sequence is TGTGCCAGCAGCTTGACGGGAGTTAGAGATACGCAGTATTTT.